This T cell receptor beta chain was profiled in a study of glioma-infiltrating T cells after dendritic cell vaccination. The table lists this clone with a count of one. Its specificity is unknown. The V end was cut by 3 bases, the J end by 0 bases, with 6 bases between. The CDR3 sequence is 15 residues long. Germline V CDR1 and CDR2: MGHDK, SYGVNS. Study results and limitations: The cohort had few patients with full blood and tumor sets.

Amplification used 60 V beta primers and 13 J beta primers. Measured with immunoSEQ multiplex PCR; TCRdb has only the in-frame clones, and not every one. The profile shows 85,000 to 95,000 clones, just over 85% of them singletons. Sequences were derived from blood, sampled before dendritic cell vaccination. The chain links TRBV25-1 to TRBJ2-6; no firm D call. The clonotype originates from a human donor with glioblastoma. The CDR3 sequence: CASSDSRSGANVLTF. CDR3 DNA sequence: TGTGCCAGCAGTGATTCTCGCTCTGGGGCCAACGTCCTGACTTTC.